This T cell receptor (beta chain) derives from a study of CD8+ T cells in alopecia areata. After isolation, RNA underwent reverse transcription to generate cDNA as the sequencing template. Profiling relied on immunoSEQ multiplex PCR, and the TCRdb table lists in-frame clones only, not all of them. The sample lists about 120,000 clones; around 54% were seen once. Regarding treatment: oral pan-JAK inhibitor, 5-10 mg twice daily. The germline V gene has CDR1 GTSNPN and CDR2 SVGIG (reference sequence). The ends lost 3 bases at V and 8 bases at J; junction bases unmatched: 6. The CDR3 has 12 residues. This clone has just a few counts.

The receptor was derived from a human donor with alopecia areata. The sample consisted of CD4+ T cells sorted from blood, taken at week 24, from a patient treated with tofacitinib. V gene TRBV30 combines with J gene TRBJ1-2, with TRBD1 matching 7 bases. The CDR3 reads CAWRTGTHGYTF. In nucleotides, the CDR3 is TGTGCCTGGAGGACAGGGACGCACGGCTACACCTTC.